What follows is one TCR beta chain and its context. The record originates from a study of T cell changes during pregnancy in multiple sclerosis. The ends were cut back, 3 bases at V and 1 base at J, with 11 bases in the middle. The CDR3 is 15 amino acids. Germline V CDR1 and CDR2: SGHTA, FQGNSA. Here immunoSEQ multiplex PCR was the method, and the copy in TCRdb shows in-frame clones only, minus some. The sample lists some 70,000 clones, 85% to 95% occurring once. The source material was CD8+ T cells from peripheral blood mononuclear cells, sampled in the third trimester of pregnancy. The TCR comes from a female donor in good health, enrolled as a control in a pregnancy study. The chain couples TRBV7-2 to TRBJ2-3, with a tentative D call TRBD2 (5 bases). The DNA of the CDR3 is TGTGCCAGCAGCTTCCGCGGGCGGGGCACAGATACGCAGTATTTT. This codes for CASSFRGRGTDTQYF.